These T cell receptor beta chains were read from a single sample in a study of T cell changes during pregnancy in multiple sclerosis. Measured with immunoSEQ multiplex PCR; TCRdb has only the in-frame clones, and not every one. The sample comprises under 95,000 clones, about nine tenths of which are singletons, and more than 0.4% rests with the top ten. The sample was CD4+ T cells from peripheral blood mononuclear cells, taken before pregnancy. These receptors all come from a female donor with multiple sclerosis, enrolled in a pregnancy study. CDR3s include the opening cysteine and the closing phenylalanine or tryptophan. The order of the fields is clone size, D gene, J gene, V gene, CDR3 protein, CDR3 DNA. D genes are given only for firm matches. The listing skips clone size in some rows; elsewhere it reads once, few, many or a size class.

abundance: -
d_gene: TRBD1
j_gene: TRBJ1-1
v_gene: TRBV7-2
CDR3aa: CASSLRTGLGMMNTEAFF
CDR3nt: TGTGCCAGCAGCTTACGGACAGGGTTGGGGATGATGAACACTGAAGCTTTCTTT

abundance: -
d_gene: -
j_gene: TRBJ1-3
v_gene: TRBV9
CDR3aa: CASSSEWRGFPGNTIYF
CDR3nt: TGTGCCAGCAGCTCAGAGTGGAGAGGGTTCCCTGGAAACACCATATATTTT

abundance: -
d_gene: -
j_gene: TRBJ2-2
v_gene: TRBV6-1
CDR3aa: CASSELAINTGELFF
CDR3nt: TGTGCCAGCAGTGAATTGGCCATTAACACCGGGGAGCTGTTTTTT

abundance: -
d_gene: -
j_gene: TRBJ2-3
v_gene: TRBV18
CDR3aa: CASSPWQNTDTQYF
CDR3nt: TGTGCCAGCTCACCGTGGCAGAACACAGATACGCAGTATTTT

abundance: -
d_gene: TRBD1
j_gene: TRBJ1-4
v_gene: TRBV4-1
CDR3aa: CASSLRPPGGGNEKLFF
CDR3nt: TGCGCCAGCAGCCTACGACCCCCAGGGGGCGGCAATGAAAAACTGTTTTTT

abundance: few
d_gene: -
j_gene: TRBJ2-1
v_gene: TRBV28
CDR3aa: CASSFFDEQFF
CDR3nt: TGTGCCAGCAGTTTTTTCGATGAGCAGTTCTTC

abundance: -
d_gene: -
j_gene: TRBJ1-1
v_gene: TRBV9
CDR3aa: CASSVARNTEAFF
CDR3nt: TGTGCCAGCAGCGTAGCCAGGAACACTGAAGCTTTCTTT

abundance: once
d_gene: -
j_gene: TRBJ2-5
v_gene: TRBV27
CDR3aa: CASSLRDSGETQYF
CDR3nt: TGTGCCAGCTCCCTCAGGGACTCAGGGGAGACCCAGTACTTC

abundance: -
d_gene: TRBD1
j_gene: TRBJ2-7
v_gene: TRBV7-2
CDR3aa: CASSRQGAREQYF
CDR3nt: TGTGCCAGCAGCCGACAGGGGGCGCGTGAGCAGTACTTC

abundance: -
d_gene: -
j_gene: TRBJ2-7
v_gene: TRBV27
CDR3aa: CATPLQARESVYEQYF
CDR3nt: TGTGCCACCCCCCTCCAAGCACGGGAGTCTGTTTACGAGCAGTACTTC

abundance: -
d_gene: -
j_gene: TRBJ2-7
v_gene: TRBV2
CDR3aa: CASTASIHEQYF
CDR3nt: TGTGCCAGCACCGCTAGCATCCACGAGCAGTACTTC

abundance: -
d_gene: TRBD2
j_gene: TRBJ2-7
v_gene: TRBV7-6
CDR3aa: CASSLAVDSSGRTPYEQYF
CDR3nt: TGTGCCAGCAGCTTAGCCGTCGACAGTAGCGGGCGAACCCCCTACGAGCAGTACTTC

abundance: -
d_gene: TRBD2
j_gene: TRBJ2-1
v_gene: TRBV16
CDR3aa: CASSQYNGGAYNEQFF
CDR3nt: TGTGCCAGCAGCCAATATAACGGGGGGGCATACAATGAGCAGTTCTTC

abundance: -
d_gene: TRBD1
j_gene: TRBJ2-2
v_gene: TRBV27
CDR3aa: CASSRTTGTGITGELFF
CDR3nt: TGTGCCAGCAGTCGTACCACCGGGACAGGAATCACCGGGGAGCTGTTTTTT

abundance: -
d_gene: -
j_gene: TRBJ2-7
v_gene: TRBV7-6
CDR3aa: CASSVDRSYEQYF
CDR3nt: TGTGCCAGCAGCGTGGACAGATCCTACGAGCAGTACTTC

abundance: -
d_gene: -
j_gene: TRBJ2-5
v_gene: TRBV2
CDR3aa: CASRLRLLETQYF
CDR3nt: TGTGCCAGCAGGCTGAGATTACTCGAGACCCAGTACTTC

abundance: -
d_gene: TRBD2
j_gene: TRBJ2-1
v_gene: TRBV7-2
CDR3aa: CASSLILAGAGEQFF
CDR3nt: TGTGCCAGCAGCTTAATCCTAGCGGGAGCGGGTGAGCAGTTCTTC

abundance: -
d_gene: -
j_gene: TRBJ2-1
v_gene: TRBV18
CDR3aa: CASSIGGNSYNEQFF
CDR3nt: TGTGCCAGCTCCATCGGCGGAAACTCCTACAATGAGCAGTTCTTC

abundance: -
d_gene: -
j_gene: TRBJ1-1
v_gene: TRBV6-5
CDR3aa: CASTESSPRDTEAFF
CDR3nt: TGTGCCAGCACCGAGAGTTCACCCAGGGACACTGAAGCTTTCTTT

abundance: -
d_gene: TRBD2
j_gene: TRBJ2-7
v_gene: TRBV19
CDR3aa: CASSIGGTSGRMGYEQYF
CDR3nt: TGTGCCAGTAGTATAGGCGGGACTAGCGGGAGAATGGGCTACGAGCAGTACTTC

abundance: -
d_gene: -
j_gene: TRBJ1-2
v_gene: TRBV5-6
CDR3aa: CASSLGLANNYGYTF
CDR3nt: TGTGCCAGCAGCTTGGGACTGGCGAATAACTATGGCTACACCTTC

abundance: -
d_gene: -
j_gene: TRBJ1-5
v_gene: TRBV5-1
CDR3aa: CASSLSPNQPQHF
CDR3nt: TGCGCCAGCAGCTTAAGCCCCAATCAGCCCCAGCATTTT

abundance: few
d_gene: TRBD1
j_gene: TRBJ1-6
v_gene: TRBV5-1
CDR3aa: CASSSQGRLHF
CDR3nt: TGCGCCAGCAGCTCACAGGGGCGCCTCCACTTT

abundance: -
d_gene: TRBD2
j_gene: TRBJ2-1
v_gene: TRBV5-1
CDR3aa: CASSPGLGASDEQFF
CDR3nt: TGCGCCAGCAGCCCGGGACTAGGGGCTTCCGATGAGCAGTTCTTC

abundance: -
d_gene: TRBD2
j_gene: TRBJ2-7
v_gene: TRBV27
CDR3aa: CASSWTSGRLIGEQYF
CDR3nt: TGTGCCAGCAGTTGGACTAGCGGGAGGTTGATAGGAGAGCAGTACTTC

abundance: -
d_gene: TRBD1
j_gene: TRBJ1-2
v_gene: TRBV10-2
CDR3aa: CASRDGDRAGYGYTF
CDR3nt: TGCGCCAGCAGGGACGGAGACAGGGCAGGCTATGGCTACACCTTC

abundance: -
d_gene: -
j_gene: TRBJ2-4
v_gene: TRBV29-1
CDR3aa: CSVARTDKNIQYF
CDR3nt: TGCAGCGTTGCCCGGACAGACAAAAACATTCAGTACTTC

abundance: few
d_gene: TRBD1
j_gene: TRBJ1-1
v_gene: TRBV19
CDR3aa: CASQRPGQSRTEAFF
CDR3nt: TGTGCCAGCCAACGACCGGGACAGAGTCGCACTGAAGCTTTCTTT

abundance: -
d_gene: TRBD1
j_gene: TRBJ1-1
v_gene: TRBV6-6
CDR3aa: CASRLRTQGVGEAFF
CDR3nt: TGTGCCAGCAGATTACGGACACAGGGGGTAGGTGAAGCTTTCTTT

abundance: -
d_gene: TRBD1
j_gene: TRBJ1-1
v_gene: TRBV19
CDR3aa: CASSHSDRVLNTEAFF
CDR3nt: TGTGCCAGTAGCCACTCGGACAGGGTATTGAACACTGAAGCTTTCTTT

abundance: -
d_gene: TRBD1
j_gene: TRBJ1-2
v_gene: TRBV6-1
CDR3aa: CASRGQAYYGYTF
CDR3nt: TGTGCCAGCAGGGGACAGGCGTACTATGGCTACACCTTC

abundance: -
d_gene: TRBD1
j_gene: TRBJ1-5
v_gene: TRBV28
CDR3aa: CASSVARGPLQPQHF
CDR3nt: TGTGCCAGCAGTGTAGCCAGGGGGCCCCTCCAGCCCCAGCATTTT

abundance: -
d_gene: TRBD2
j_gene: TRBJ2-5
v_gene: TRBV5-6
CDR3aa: CASSSTSGGAETQYF
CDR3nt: TGTGCCAGCAGCTCGACTAGCGGGGGGGCCGAGACCCAGTACTTC

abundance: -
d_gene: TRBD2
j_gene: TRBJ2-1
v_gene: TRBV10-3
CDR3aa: CAISGGSGSLNEQFF
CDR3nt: TGTGCCATCAGTGGAGGTAGCGGGAGCTTAAATGAGCAGTTCTTC

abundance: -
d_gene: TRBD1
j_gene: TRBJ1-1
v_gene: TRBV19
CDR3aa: CASSRTQQGWATEAFF
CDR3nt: TGTGCCAGTAGTAGGACCCAACAGGGGTGGGCCACTGAAGCTTTCTTT

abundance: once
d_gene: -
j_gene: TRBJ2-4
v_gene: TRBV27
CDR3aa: CASSLAGIAKNIQYF
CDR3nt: TGTGCCAGCAGTTTAGCGGGGATAGCCAAAAACATTCAGTACTTC

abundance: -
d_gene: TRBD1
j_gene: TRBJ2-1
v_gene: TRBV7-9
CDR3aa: CASSLGGTGSNEQFF
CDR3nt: TGTGCCAGCAGCTTAGGGGGGACAGGGAGCAATGAGCAGTTCTTC

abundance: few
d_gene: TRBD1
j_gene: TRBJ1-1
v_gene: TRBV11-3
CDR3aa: CASSLVSRGRTEAFF
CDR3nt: TGTGCCAGCAGCTTAGTGTCCAGGGGGCGCACTGAAGCTTTCTTT

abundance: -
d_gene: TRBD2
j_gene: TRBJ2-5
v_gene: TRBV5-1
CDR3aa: CASSPPGLAQETQYF
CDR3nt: TGCGCCAGCAGCCCTCCTGGACTAGCCCAAGAGACCCAGTACTTC